This is a list of T cell receptor beta chains from one sample in a study of OX40 agonist ivuxolimab in advanced cancers. Clones were read by immunoSEQ multiplex PCR, and TCRdb kept only the in-frame ones, dropping some. The repertoire holds 50,000 or so clones, with about nine tenths as singletons. Sequencing was performed on CD4+ or CD8+ T cells sorted from blood, taken in a trial of the OX40 agonist ivuxolimab. The source of these receptors is an adult with an advanced solid tumor such as melanoma, head and neck, liver or kidney cancer. The CDR3 runs from the conserved cysteine through the conserved F or W. A D gene is named only where the DNA matches it firmly. Clone size, where shown, is once, few, many, or a class for clones that have expanded.

j_call | v_call | d_call | clone_size | cdr3_nt | cdr3_aa
TRBJ2-7 | TRBV6-5 | - | - | TGTGCCAGCAGTTATATGGGGAGCTCCTACGAGCAGTACTTC | CASSYMGSSYEQYF
TRBJ2-2 | TRBV18 | - | - | TGTGCCAGCTCACCATCGGATGGGGAGCTGTTTTTT | CASSPSDGELFF
TRBJ2-3 | TRBV9 | - | - | TGTGCCAGCAGCGCCACAGATACGCAGTATTTT | CASSATDTQYF
TRBJ2-1 | TRBV19 | TRBD1 | - | TGTGCCAGTAGCCTGGACAGGGGGAATGAGCAGTTCTTC | CASSLDRGNEQFF
TRBJ2-5 | TRBV4-1 | TRBD2 | - | TGCGCCAGCAGCCCCCCTAGCGGAGAGACCCAGTACTTC | CASSPPSGETQYF
TRBJ2-3 | TRBV4-3 | TRBD2 | - | TGCGCCAGCAGCCCGGGACTAGCGGGAGGCACAGATACGCAGTATTTT | CASSPGLAGGTDTQYF
TRBJ2-1 | TRBV29-1 | - | once | TGCAGCGTTGAATGGATGGGGCCCACGAAGAGGGATGAGCAGTTCTTC | CSVEWMGPTKRDEQFF
TRBJ1-5 | TRBV6-5 | - | - | TGTGCCAGCAGTTACGCAGGGAATAATCAGCCCCAGCATTTT | CASSYAGNNQPQHF
TRBJ1-2 | TRBV9 | - | - | TGTGCCAGCAGCGTAGGGGACGGAGCTACCAGGCGCTATGGCTACACCTTC | CASSVGDGATRRYGYTF
TRBJ2-7 | TRBV27 | TRBD2 | - | TGTGCCAGCAGTTTCTCTAGCGGGAGTCTGAACTACGAGCAGTACTTC | CASSFSSGSLNYEQYF
TRBJ2-5 | TRBV29-1 | TRBD2 | - | TGCAGCGTCGCAGGACTAGCGGGGGGTGGAGAGACCCAGTACTTC | CSVAGLAGGGETQYF
TRBJ2-6 | TRBV13 | - | - | TGTGCCAGCAGCTCGACGGAAGACAGGTTCGAGGGATCTGGGGCCAACGTCCTGACTTTC | CASSSTEDRFEGSGANVLTF
TRBJ1-2 | TRBV4-1 | TRBD1 | - | TGCGCCAGCAGCCAAGGACAGGGGCTCTCTAACTATGGCTACACCTTC | CASSQGQGLSNYGYTF
TRBJ2-2 | TRBV5-4 | - | - | TGTGCCAGCAGCTTGGCCGGGGGAGATCACACCGGGGAGCTGTTTTTT | CASSLAGGDHTGELFF
TRBJ1-4 | TRBV7-9 | - | - | TGTGCCAGCAGCGGAGAGGCGACCCGGTACGAAAAACTGTTTTTT | CASSGEATRYEKLFF
TRBJ2-2 | TRBV28 | - | once | TGTGCCAGCAGTTTGAGGACTTACACCGGGGAGCTGTTTTTT | CASSLRTYTGELFF
TRBJ1-6 | TRBV10-3 | TRBD1 | - | TGTGCCATCAGTGAGTCGGCCGGGACAGGCACTAATTCACCCCTCCACTTT | CAISESAGTGTNSPLHF
TRBJ1-2 | TRBV7-9 | - | - | TGTGCCAGCAGCTTAGATGAAAGGGGCCTTCTGGAGTATGGCTACACCTTC | CASSLDERGLLEYGYTF
TRBJ2-3 | TRBV7-2 | - | once | TGTGCCAGCAACTCAATTCGTGGGGTGGGTTGGACAGATACGCAGTATTTT | CASNSIRGVGWTDTQYF
TRBJ2-5 | TRBV5-1 | TRBD2 | - | TGCGCCAGCCGGACTAGCGGGGAGGAGACCCAGTACTTC | CASRTSGEETQYF
TRBJ2-2 | TRBV29-1 | - | once | TGCAGCGCTCCAACCTGGGACACCGGGGAGCTGTTTTTT | CSAPTWDTGELFF
TRBJ2-5 | TRBV7-6 | TRBD2 | - | TGTGCCAGCAGCCAGGGACTAGCGGTACAAGAGACCCAGTACTTC | CASSQGLAVQETQYF
TRBJ1-4 | TRBV7-9 | - | - | TGTGCCAGCAGCCCTCCGCGGGGGGCAACTAATGAAAAACTGTTTTTT | CASSPPRGATNEKLFF